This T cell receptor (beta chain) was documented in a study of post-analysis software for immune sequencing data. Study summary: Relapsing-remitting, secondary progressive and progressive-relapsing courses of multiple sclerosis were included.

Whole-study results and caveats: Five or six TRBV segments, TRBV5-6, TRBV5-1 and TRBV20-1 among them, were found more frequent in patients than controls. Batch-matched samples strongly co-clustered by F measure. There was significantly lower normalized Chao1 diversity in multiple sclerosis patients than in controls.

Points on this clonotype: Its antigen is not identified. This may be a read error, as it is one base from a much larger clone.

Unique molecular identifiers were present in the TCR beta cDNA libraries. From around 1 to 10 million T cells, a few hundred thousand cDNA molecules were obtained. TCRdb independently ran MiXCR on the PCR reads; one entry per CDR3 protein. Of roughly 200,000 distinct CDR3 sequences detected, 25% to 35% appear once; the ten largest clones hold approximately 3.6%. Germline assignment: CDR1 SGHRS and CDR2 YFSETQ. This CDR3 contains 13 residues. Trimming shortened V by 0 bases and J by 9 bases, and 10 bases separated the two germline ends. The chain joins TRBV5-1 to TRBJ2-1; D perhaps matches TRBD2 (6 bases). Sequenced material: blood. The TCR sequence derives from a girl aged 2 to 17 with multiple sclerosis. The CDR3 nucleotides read TGCGCCAGCAGCTTGGCCGGGGGTATTGAGCAGTTCTTC. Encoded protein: CASSLAGGIEQFF.